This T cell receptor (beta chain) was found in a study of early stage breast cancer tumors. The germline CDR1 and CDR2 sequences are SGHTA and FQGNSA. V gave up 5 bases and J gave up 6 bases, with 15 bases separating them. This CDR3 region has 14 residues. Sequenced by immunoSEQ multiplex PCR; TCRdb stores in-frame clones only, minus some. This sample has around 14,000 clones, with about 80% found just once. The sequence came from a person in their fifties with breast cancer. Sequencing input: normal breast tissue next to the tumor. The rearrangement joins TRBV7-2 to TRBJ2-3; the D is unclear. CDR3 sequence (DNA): TGTGCCAGCAGCACCGGGCTCTCCCCCGATACGCAGTATTTT. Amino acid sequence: CASSTGLSPDTQYF.